The 9 T cell receptor beta chains below were found in one sample sequenced in a study of blood T cell repertoires in COVID-19. Assay used: immunoSEQ multiplex PCR; TCRdb lists only in-frame clones, some missing. Counted here are roughly 130,000 clones, approximately 80% occurring once; the ten biggest clones make up approximately 16%. The sample consisted of peripheral blood. Source of these receptors: a woman in her forties or fifties with acute or convalescent COVID-19.

The chain combines TRBV18 with TRBJ2-1; TRBD2 matches at 7 bases. In germline, CDR1 is KGHSH, CDR2 LQKENI. The length of the CDR3 is 13 residues. The ends lost 4 bases at V and 8 bases at J; junction bases unmatched: 5. CDR3 amino acids: CASSREGTHEQFF. The CDR3 DNA reads as TGTGCCAGCTCACGGGAGGGGACCCATGAGCAGTTCTTC.

This clone is a singleton in its sample. This rearrangement joins TRBV6-1 to TRBJ1-2, with D unclear. The CDR3 extends over 13 amino acids. Per the germline V gene, CDR1 is MNHNS and CDR2 is SASEGT. Trimming pared 3 bases from V and 6 bases from J, leaving 11 bases between. CDR3 amino acids: CASSDPTTDGYTF. The DNA of the CDR3 is TGTGCCAGCAGTGACCCCACGACTGATGGCTACACCTTC.

The chain uses TRBV12-3 or TRBV12-4 and TRBJ1-4; tentative D call: TRBD1 (6 bases). The CDR3 runs 12 residues. With 4 bases removed from V and 8 bases from J, the gap between germline ends came to 8 bases. The chain's CDR3 is CASSSRGEKLFF. The DNA of the CDR3 is TGTGCCAGCAGTTCAAGGGGGGAAAAACTGTTTTTT.

This clone was seen just once. The rearrangement links TRBV5-1 to TRBJ2-7, with a tentative D call TRBD1 (6 bases). The V end lost 4 bases, the J end lost 3 bases, and 20 bases lay between the germline ends. Germline CDR1 and CDR2: SGHRS and YFSETQ. The CDR3 contains 16 residues. The CDR3 is CASSLRDTGLHYEQYF. Here the CDR3 DNA reads TGCGCCAGCAGCCTCCGGGACACTGGACTTCACTACGAGCAGTACTTC.

V gene TRBV5-4 combines with J gene TRBJ2-4, with a tentative D call TRBD2 (7 bases). The CDR3 is 14 amino acids. Germline V CDR1 and CDR2: SGHNT, YYREEE (reference sequence). V lost 0 bases to trimming and J lost 7 bases, with 11 bases between them. The CDR3 coding sequence is TGTGCCAGCAGCTTGGAGGGGGGGAGGAACATTCAGTACTTC. Its protein is CASSLEGGRNIQYF.

This chain connects TRBV5-4 to TRBJ1-2; perhaps TRBD1 as D (5 bases). V was pared by 2 bases and J by 5 bases, with 10 bases between. Germline CDR1 is SGHNT and CDR2 is YYREEE (reference sequence). CDR3 length: 13 amino acids. This CDR3 reads CASSFPGTYGYTF. DNA of the CDR3: TGTGCCAGCAGCTTCCCAGGGACTTATGGCTACACCTTC. Together with reference TRBV5-4 and TRBJ1-2, the CDR3 gives the full variable domain: ETGVTQSPTHLIKTRGQQVTLRCSSQSGHNTVSWYQQALGQGPQFIFQYYREEENGRGNFPPRFSGLQFPNYSSELNVNALELDDSALYLCASSFPGTYGYTFGSGTRLTVV.

This chain links TRBV5-1 with TRBJ2-2; 8 bases are shared with TRBD1. CDR3 size: 16 residues. From germline, CDR1 is SGHRS and CDR2 YFSETQ. Trimming cost V 4 bases and J 1 base; bases outside gene matches: 6. The CDR3 coding sequence is TGCGCCAGCAGCAGCACCGGGACAGGGAACACCGGGGAGCTGTTTTTT. Protein: CASSSTGTGNTGELFF.

This rearrangement joins TRBV18 to TRBJ1-3, with a tentative D call TRBD1 (6 bases). The CDR3 is 14 amino acids. Per germline, CDR1 KGHSH and CDR2 LQKENI. Trimming pared 3 bases from V and 2 bases from J, leaving 8 bases between. CDR3 loop: CASSPQGPGNTIYF. The CDR3 region has the DNA TGTGCCAGCTCACCTCAGGGGCCTGGAAACACCATATATTTT.

The rearrangement joins TRBV5-1 to TRBJ2-1; D call uncertain. The V end was cut by 2 bases, the J end by 4 bases, with 4 bases between. The CDR3 contains 12 residues. CDR1 and CDR2 (germline): SGHRS, YFSETQ. The CDR3 loop is CASSFLYNEQFF. The CDR3 DNA is TGCGCCAGCAGCTTTCTATACAATGAGCAGTTCTTC. Combining the CDR3 with reference TRBV5-1 and TRBJ2-1 gives the whole variable domain KAGVTQTPRYLIKTRGQQVTLSCSPISGHRSVSWYQQTPGQGLQFLFEYFSETQRNKGNFPGRFSGRQFSNSRSEMNVSTLELGDSALYLCASSFLYNEQFFGPGTRLTVL.